The 32 T cell receptor beta chains in this list originate from one sample, sequenced in a study of sequential checkpoint blockade in melanoma. As for treatment: randomized to nivolumab then ipilimumab (arm A) or the reverse (arm B). Generated by immunoSEQ multiplex PCR, the TCRdb table keeps only in-frame clones and is missing some. The sample records about 8,400 clones, roughly 90% being singletons. The sequencing used CD8+ T cells sorted from blood (inferred from file names), collected from a patient given nivolumab and ipilimumab in sequence. The origin of the receptors is a human donor with melanoma.

The chain recombines TRBV28 with TRBJ1-2; D perhaps matches TRBD1 (5 bases). Germline CDR1 MDHEN, CDR2 SYDVKM. This CDR3 has 18 residues. V was trimmed by 4 bases and J by 0 bases, leaving 21 bases between them. The CDR3 DNA is TGTGCCAGCAGTTCGTACCGGTACAAGGGGCGAGCTAACTATGGCTACACCTTC. The encoded protein is CASSSYRYKGRANYGYTF.

The rearrangement links TRBV29-1 to TRBJ2-7, with 9 bases fitting TRBD1. CDR1 is SQVTM and CDR2 is ANQGSEA in the germline V gene. CDR3 length equals 13 residues. J gave up 0 bases and V 4 bases, and 1 base lay outside the gene matches. CDR3 coding DNA: TGCAGCGTTGGGGACAGGGACTCCTACGAGCAGTACTTC. It translates to CSVGDRDSYEQYF.

V and J are TRBV6-5 and TRBJ1-2; D is unresolved. This CDR3 spans 13 amino acids. Trimming removed 5 bases at V and 1 base at J, with 8 bases between. In germline, CDR1 is MNHEY, CDR2 SVGAGI. CDR3: CASSPNSNYGYTF. Here the CDR3 DNA reads TGTGCCAGCAGTCCCAATAGTAACTATGGCTACACCTTC.

The sample holds a few counts of this clone. The J gene is TRBJ1-5, the V gene TRBV11-2, with TRBD1 as a possible D gene (6 bases). CDR3 length: 14 amino acids. Germline loops: CDR1 SGHAT, CDR2 FQNNGV. Trimming stripped 1 base from V and 7 bases from J, with 11 bases between. The chain's CDR3 is CASSLGGGGQPQHF. The CDR3 region has the DNA TGTGCCAGCAGCTTAGGAGGGGGTGGCCAGCCCCAGCATTTT.

The gene calls are TRBV7-8 and TRBJ2-7; no firm D call. CDR1 is SGHVS and CDR2 is FQNEAQ in the germline V gene. The CDR3 has 14 residues. V was clipped by 1 base and J by 2 bases, with 9 bases between them. CDR3 residues: CASSLVPGAYEQYV. In DNA form, the CDR3 reads TGTGCCAGCAGCTTAGTGCCTGGGGCCTACGAGCAGTACGTC.

This sequence joins TRBV27 and TRBJ2-7, with D perhaps TRBD1 (5 bases). V shed 2 bases and J shed 3 bases, with 8 bases lying between them. Germline CDR1 reads MNHEY; CDR2 reads SMNVEV (reference sequence). The CDR3 totals 13 residues. DNA of the CDR3: TGTGCCAGCAGTTTAGGACACCTCTACGAGCAGTACTTC. The encoded protein is CASSLGHLYEQYF.

In nucleotides, the CDR3 is TGTGCCAGCAGCGCACAGGGGTTCCTTCATGGCTACACCTTC. Residues: CASSAQGFLHGYTF. The V call is TRBV9, the J call TRBJ1-2; TRBD1 matches 7 bases. This CDR3 is built from 14 residues. V lost 3 bases to trimming and J lost 6 bases; unmatched junction nucleotides: 8. CDR1 and CDR2 (germline): SGDLS, YYNGEE.

V and J are TRBV19 and TRBJ2-7, with D maybe TRBD1 (5 bases). Trimming removed 3 bases from V and 5 bases from J, with 17 bases in between. Germline V CDR1 and CDR2: LNHDA, SQIVND (reference sequence). This CDR3 is built from 15 residues. Here the CDR3 reads CASSILAGSLNEQYF. For the CDR3, the DNA is TGTGCCAGTAGTATTCTGGCAGGGTCGTTGAACGAGCAGTACTTC.

This clone has just one count. The rearrangement uses TRBV27 and TRBJ2-7; D perhaps matches TRBD2 (5 bases). The CDR3 spans 13 residues. Trimming pared 5 bases from V and 3 bases from J, leaving 11 bases between. Germline V lookup: CDR1 MNHEY, CDR2 SMNVEV (reference sequence). CDR3 coding DNA: TGTGCCAGCAGTCTTGGACGGGACTACGAGCAGTACTTC. Residues: CASSLGRDYEQYF.

The rearrangement joins TRBV27 to TRBJ1-1, with TRBD1 matching over 8 bases. The CDR3 contains 13 residues. Germline CDR1 reads MNHEY; CDR2 reads SMNVEV (reference sequence). The V segment lost 2 bases and the J segment 4 bases; nucleotides outside the gene matches: 0. DNA for the CDR3: TGTGCCAGCAGTTTAACAGGGGGCACTGAAGCTTTCTTT. This encodes CASSLTGGTEAFF.

This chain links TRBV7-9 with TRBJ2-7; 11 bases agree with TRBD1. J was trimmed by 1 base and V by 4 bases; bases with no gene match: 3. The CDR3 runs 15 residues. The germline V gene encodes CDR1 SEHNR and CDR2 FQNEAQ (reference sequence). CDR3 sequence reads: CASSSGQGASYEQYF. The CDR3 region has the DNA TGTGCCAGCAGCTCCGGACAGGGGGCTTCCTACGAGCAGTACTTC. Drawing the rest from reference TRBV7-9 and TRBJ2-7, the complete variable domain is DTGVSQNPRHKITKRGQNVTFRCDPISEHNRLYWYRQTLGQGPEFLTYFQNEAQLEKSRLLSDRFSAERPKGSFSTLEIQRTEQGDSAMYLCASSSGQGASYEQYFGPGTRLTVT.

The chain joins TRBV4-1 to TRBJ2-7; 9 bases match TRBD2. V shed 2 bases and J 1 base; nucleotides not matched to a gene: 6. Per germline, CDR1 MGHRA and CDR2 YSYEKL. The CDR3 consists of 16 residues. The CDR3 bases are TGCGCCAGCAGCCAAAGACCGACTAGCGGTTCCTACGAGCAGTACTTC. Protein product: CASSQRPTSGSYEQYF.

This chain links TRBV27 with TRBJ1-1; perhaps TRBD1 as D (5 bases). This CDR3 region has 14 residues. The V end was cut by 5 bases, the J end by 4 bases, with 14 bases between. Per germline, CDR1 MNHEY and CDR2 SMNVEV (reference sequence). The chain's CDR3 is CASSTRPGGTEAFF. The CDR3 DNA reads TGTGCCAGCAGTACCCGACCGGGGGGCACTGAAGCTTTCTTT.

The gene calls are TRBV9 and TRBJ2-7, with 9 bases identical to TRBD2. Germline V gene lookup returns CDR1 SGDLS and CDR2 YYNGEE. With V trimmed by 4 bases and J by 0 bases, 8 bases remained unmatched. The CDR3 is made up of 16 amino acids. The CDR3 coding sequence is TGTGCCAGCAGCCCATACATTAGCGGGAGCTCCTACGAGCAGTACTTC. This gives the protein CASSPYISGSSYEQYF.

The genes are TRBV27 and TRBJ1-1, with D uncertain. The V end was cut by 3 bases, the J end by 1 base, with 9 bases between. CDR3 length: 14 amino acids. Germline assignment: CDR1 MNHEY and CDR2 SMNVEV (reference sequence). CDR3 bases: TGTGCCAGCAGTTTTAACTCTCGGAACACTGAAGCTTTCTTT. Translated, it gives CASSFNSRNTEAFF.

This clone showed up just a few times. The chain carries TRBV13 and TRBJ2-7, with D possibly matching TRBD1 (5 bases). This CDR3 contains 13 residues. Looked up from germline, CDR1 is PRHDT and CDR2 is FYEKMQ (reference sequence). Trimming took off 0 bases at V and 7 bases at J, with 10 bases between the two ends. CDR3 in amino acids: CASSLGRTWEQYF. The CDR3, as DNA: TGTGCCAGCAGCTTAGGCAGGACATGGGAGCAGTACTTC.

The chain carries TRBV14 and TRBJ1-1; possible D gene TRBD1, 6 bases. V was clipped by 6 bases and J by 7 bases, with 12 bases between them. Germline V gives CDR1 SGHDN, CDR2 FVKESK. The CDR3 runs to 12 residues. The CDR3 sequence: CASSYTGIEAFF. CDR3 sequence (DNA): TGTGCCAGCAGTTATACAGGGATTGAAGCTTTCTTT.

V is TRBV6-1 and J is TRBJ2-7; 8 positions agree with TRBD1. Germline trimming cut 2 bases from V and 4 bases from J; bases unmatched to any gene: 7. In germline, CDR1 is MNHNS, CDR2 SASEGT. The CDR3 has 15 amino acids. The CDR3 here is CASSEMVGQGYEQYF. In nucleotides, the CDR3 is TGTGCCAGCAGTGAAATGGTTGGACAGGGTTACGAGCAGTACTTC.

The chain carries TRBV27 and TRBJ2-7, with D possibly being TRBD1 (6 bases). CDR3 length: 14 residues. V was clipped by 3 bases and J by 5 bases, with 14 bases between them. CDR1 is MNHEY and CDR2 is SMNVEV in the germline V gene (reference sequence). The CDR3 DNA reads as TGTGCCAGCAGTTTTAGAGACAGGCCACACGAGCAGTACTTC. Protein sequence: CASSFRDRPHEQYF.

This sequence joins TRBV6-1 and TRBJ1-5; D is undetermined. Trimming shortened V by 3 bases and J by 2 bases, and 11 bases separated the two germline ends. The length of the CDR3 is 15 residues. In germline, CDR1 is MNHNS, CDR2 SASEGT. As DNA, the CDR3 is TGTGCCAGCAGTGACGAAGGCGGTGGCAATCAGCCCCAGCATTTT. The encoded protein is CASSDEGGGNQPQHF.

The J gene is TRBJ2-7, the V gene TRBV6-4, with 9 bases lining up with TRBD2. The CDR3 runs to 15 residues. V dropped 5 bases and J dropped 9; count of bases not matched to a gene: 14. CDR1 and CDR2 (germline): MRHNA, SNTAGT. The CDR3 nucleotides are TGTGCCAGCAGTCATTCCGGGACTAGCTGCCGCCGGCAGTACGTC. Its protein product is CASSHSGTSCRRQYV.

This chain uses TRBV5-1 with TRBJ2-7, with 7 positions matching TRBD1. The CDR3 length is 13 residues. The germline V gene encodes CDR1 SGHRS and CDR2 YFSETQ. J was trimmed by 5 bases and V by 4 bases; bases with no gene match: 6. The CDR3 sequence is CASSALTGHEQYF. As DNA, the CDR3 is TGCGCCAGCAGCGCCCTGACAGGGCACGAGCAGTACTTC.

The V gene is TRBV7-2, the J gene TRBJ2-7; D possibly corresponds to TRBD1 (5 bases). This CDR3 is 13 amino acids long. V was pared by 5 bases and J by 3 bases, with 11 bases between. The V gene's germline CDR1 is SGHTA and CDR2 FQGNSA. The CDR3 here is CASSGAGYYEQYV. The CDR3, as DNA: TGTGCCAGCAGCGGGGCTGGTTACTACGAGCAGTACGTC.

The V gene is TRBV27, the J gene TRBJ2-7; 7 bases are shared with TRBD2. V trimming: 4 bases; J trimming: 3 bases; junction bases outside the gene matches: 6. The CDR3 totals 14 residues. Germline CDR1 reads MNHEY; CDR2 reads SMNVEV (reference sequence). The CDR3 reads CASSSAGLSYEQYF. DNA of the CDR3: TGTGCCAGCAGTTCCGCGGGACTAAGCTACGAGCAGTACTTC.

There are a few counts of this clone. The chain employs TRBV28 and TRBJ2-7; no definite D call. The CDR3 is 13 residues long. Trimming pared 2 bases from V and 6 bases from J, leaving 11 bases between. Germline V lookup: CDR1 MDHEN, CDR2 SYDVKM. The chain's CDR3 is CASSLTQTSEQYF. CDR3 DNA: TGTGCCAGCAGTTTAACACAGACCAGCGAGCAGTACTTC.

The V and J genes are TRBV19 and TRBJ1-2; no firm D call. CDR3 size: 12 residues. With 4 bases removed from V and 8 bases from J, the gap between germline ends came to 11 bases. Germline V gives CDR1 LNHDA, CDR2 SQIVND (reference sequence). In nucleotides, the CDR3 is TGTGCCAGTAGTACGGGTTTCGAAGGCTACACCTTC. Its protein product is CASSTGFEGYTF.

The chain has TRBV11-2 and TRBJ2-7; TRBD1 matches at 7 bases. Unmatched junction bases numbered 3, after V lost 5 bases and J lost 2 bases. The CDR3 length is 13 residues. Germline-derived CDR1 and CDR2 are SGHAT and FQNNGV. DNA for the CDR3: TGTGCCAGCAGCCCCGACAGGGCCTACGAGCAGTACGTC. Amino acid sequence: CASSPDRAYEQYV.

This chain uses TRBV19 with TRBJ2-1; 11 nucleotides line up with TRBD2. Germline CDR1 reads LNHDA; CDR2 reads SQIVND (reference sequence). The V segment lost 8 bases and the J segment 5 bases; nucleotides outside the gene matches: 5. The CDR3 has 14 amino acids. The CDR3, as DNA: TGTGCCAGTTTTGGGACTAGCGGCCACAATGAGCAGTTCTTC. Its protein is CASFGTSGHNEQFF.

The rearrangement joins TRBV28 to TRBJ1-5, with D tentatively TRBD1 (5 bases). Trimming pared 7 bases from V and 7 bases from J, leaving 17 bases between. Germline assignment: CDR1 MDHEN and CDR2 SYDVKM. The CDR3 loop spans 14 amino acids. For the CDR3, the DNA is TGTGCCAGCACTGATCAGGGAGGAGGACAGCCCCAGCATTTT. Translation: CASTDQGGGQPQHF.

This sequence joins TRBV6-6 and TRBJ2-3; D may be TRBD2 (5 bases). Trimming took off 0 bases at V and 0 bases at J, with 10 bases between the two ends. The CDR3 covers 16 residues. Per the germline V gene, CDR1 is MNHNY and CDR2 is SVGAGI (reference sequence). The CDR3 is CASSYSLSGSTDTQYF. The DNA of the CDR3 is TGTGCCAGCAGTTACTCCTTGAGCGGCAGCACAGATACGCAGTATTTT.

V and J are TRBV10-3 and TRBJ2-2; TRBD1 might be the D (6 bases). Trimming pared 1 base from V and 4 bases from J, leaving 10 bases between. The CDR3 contains 15 residues. Per germline, CDR1 ENHRY and CDR2 SYGVKD. CDR3 loop: CAISEFGTSTGELFF. The CDR3 DNA follows: TGTGCCATCAGTGAGTTCGGGACAAGCACCGGGGAGCTGTTTTTT.

The chain is built from TRBV9 and TRBJ2-5, with D maybe TRBD1 (5 bases). Trimming removed 0 bases from V and 5 bases from J, with 17 bases in between. The CDR3 sequence is 16 residues long. Per the germline V gene, CDR1 is SGDLS and CDR2 is YYNGEE. This CDR3 reads CASSVEGILFWETQYF. Here the CDR3 DNA reads TGTGCCAGCAGCGTAGAGGGGATCTTATTCTGGGAGACCCAGTACTTC. Together with reference TRBV9 and TRBJ2-5, the CDR3 gives the full variable domain: DSGVTQTPKHLITATGQRVTLRCSPRSGDLSVYWYQQSLDQGLQFLIQYYNGEERAKGNILERFSAQQFPDLHSELNLSSLELGDSALYFCASSVEGILFWETQYFGPGTRLLVL.